Below, one TCR beta chain is given with its context. Germline CDR1 reads LNHDA; CDR2 reads SQIVND (reference sequence). The germline V and J ends were trimmed by 0 bases and 5 bases, with 13 bases remaining between them. The length of the CDR3 is 15 residues. This sample was included in a study of T cell changes during pregnancy in multiple sclerosis. The protocol was immunoSEQ multiplex PCR, while the TCRdb copy is restricted to in-frame clones and leaves out a portion. The repertoire consists of roughly 62,000 clones, with approximately 90% occurring once and the leading ten covering 2.5%. This sequence originates from a female donor with multiple sclerosis, enrolled in a pregnancy study. This specimen consisted of peripheral blood, obtained in the first trimester of pregnancy. This chain uses TRBV19 with TRBJ1-2, with D possibly being TRBD1 (6 bases). Here the CDR3 reads CASSIDPGALYGYTF. The CDR3 DNA reads TGTGCCAGTAGTATAGATCCAGGGGCGTTATATGGCTACACCTTC.